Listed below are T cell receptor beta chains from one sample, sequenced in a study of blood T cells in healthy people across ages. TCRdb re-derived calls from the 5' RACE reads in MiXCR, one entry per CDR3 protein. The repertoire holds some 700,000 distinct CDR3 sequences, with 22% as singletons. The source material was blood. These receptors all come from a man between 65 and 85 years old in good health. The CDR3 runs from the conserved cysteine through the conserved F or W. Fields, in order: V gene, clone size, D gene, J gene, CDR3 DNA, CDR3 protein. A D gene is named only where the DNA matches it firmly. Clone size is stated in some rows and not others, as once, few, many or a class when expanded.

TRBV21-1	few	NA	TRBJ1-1	TGTGCCAGCAGCAACGTCCTCGACCGGAACACTGAAGCTTTCTTT	CASSNVLDRNTEAFF
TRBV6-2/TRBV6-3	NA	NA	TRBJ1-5	TGTGCCAGCAGTCCCTTGCGGACCCTGCTCAATCAGCCCCAGCATTTT	CASSPLRTLLNQPQHF
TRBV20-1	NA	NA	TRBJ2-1	TGCAGTGCTAGATTTTGGGGGGGCCTAGATATTGGAAACCACGATGAGCAGTTCTTC	CSARFWGGLDIGNHDEQFF
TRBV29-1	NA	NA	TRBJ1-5	TGCAGCGTTGGTTCCTCCTCGGAGCCCCAGCATTTT	CSVGSSSEPQHF
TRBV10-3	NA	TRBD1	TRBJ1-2	TGTGCCATCAGTGCCACAGGGGATCTCGTAGGACATGGCTACACCTTC	CAISATGDLVGHGYTF
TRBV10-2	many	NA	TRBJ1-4	TGCGCCAGCAGCGGCGGTCAGGGTGCTGAAAAACTGTTTTTT	CASSGGQGAEKLFF
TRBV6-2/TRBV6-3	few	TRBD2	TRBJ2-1	TGTGCCAGCAGTCAGGCTTGGGGGGGCAATGAGCAGTTCTTC	CASSQAWGGNEQFF
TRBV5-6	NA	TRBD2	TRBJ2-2	TGTGCCAGCAGCTTGGCCCTACTAGCGGTCGGCACCGGGGAGCTGTTTTTT	CASSLALLAVGTGELFF
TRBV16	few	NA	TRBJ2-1	TGTGCCAGCACCTACAGGGACGAGCAGTTCTTC	CASTYRDEQFF
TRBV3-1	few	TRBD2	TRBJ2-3	TGTGCCAGCAGCCAAGAGGCTAGCGGGAGCCCTAGCACAGATACGCAGTATTTT	CASSQEASGSPSTDTQYF
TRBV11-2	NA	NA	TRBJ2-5	TGTGCCAGCAGCTTATCCGACACTGGGGCGGAAGAGACCCAGTACTTC	CASSLSDTGAEETQYF
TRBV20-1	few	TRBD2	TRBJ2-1	TGCAGTGCTTATACCGGGACTAGCAACGATGAGCAGTTCTTC	CSAYTGTSNDEQFF
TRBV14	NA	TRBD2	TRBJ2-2	TGTGCCAGCAGACCTACTAGCGGGGGGCCCACCGGGGAGCTGTTTTTT	CASRPTSGGPTGELFF
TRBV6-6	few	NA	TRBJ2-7	TGTGCCAGCAGTACCAGGGGCTCCTTATCTTACGAGCAGTACTTC	CASSTRGSLSYEQYF
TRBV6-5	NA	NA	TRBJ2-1	TGTGCCAGCAGTTATGATGGGGGGCATTACAATGAGCAGTTCTTC	CASSYDGGHYNEQFF
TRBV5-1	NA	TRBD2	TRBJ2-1	TGCGCCAGCAGCTTGTCAGTTAGCGGGGGGCCGGGCTACAATGAGCAGTTCTTC	CASSLSVSGGPGYNEQFF
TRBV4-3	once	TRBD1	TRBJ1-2	TGCGCCAGCAGCCGGTACAGGGGGCAAGACTATGGCTACACCTTC	CASSRYRGQDYGYTF
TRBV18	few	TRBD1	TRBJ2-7	TGTGCCAGCTCACCACTAGGACAGGGATCCTACGAGCAGTACTTC	CASSPLGQGSYEQYF
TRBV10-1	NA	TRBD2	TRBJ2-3	TGCGCCAGCAGTGATGGACTAGCGGGCGGTACGCAGTATTTT	CASSDGLAGGTQYF
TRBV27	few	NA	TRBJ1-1	TGTGCCAGCAGTTTAGGGACCGGACGGGTTGACACTGAAGCTTTCTTT	CASSLGTGRVDTEAFF
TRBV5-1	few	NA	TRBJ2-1	TGCGCCAGCAGCTCCCCCCTCGGGGGGCGCTTCCTCAATGAGCAGTTCTTC	CASSSPLGGRFLNEQFF
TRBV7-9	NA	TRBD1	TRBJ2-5	TGTGCCAGCAGCTTACTCCCGGGACAGGGTTCTGAAGAGACCCAGTACTTC	CASSLLPGQGSEETQYF
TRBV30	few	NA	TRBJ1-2	TGTGCCTGGAATCCCGGAAACTATGGCTACACCTTC	CAWNPGNYGYTF
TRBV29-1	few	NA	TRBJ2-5	TGCAGCACGAAGCCCAGGGCTCAAGAGACCCAGTACTTC	CSTKPRAQETQYF
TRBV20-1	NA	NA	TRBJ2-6	TGCAGTGCTAGAGATTCAGGGGCTGGGGCCAACGTCCTGACTTTC	CSARDSGAGANVLTF
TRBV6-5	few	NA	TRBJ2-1	TGTGCCAGCAGTTACTCGGCGGGAAACTCCTACAATGAGCAGTTCTTC	CASSYSAGNSYNEQFF
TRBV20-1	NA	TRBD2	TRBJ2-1	TGCAGTGCTAGGGGAATCCTAGCGGGGGGCCCCAATGAGCAGTTCTTC	CSARGILAGGPNEQFF
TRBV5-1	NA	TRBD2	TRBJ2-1	TGCGCCAGCAGACCCGGACTAGCGGGAGGGTCGGGGGAGCAGTTCTTC	CASRPGLAGGSGEQFF
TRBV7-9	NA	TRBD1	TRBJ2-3	TGTGCCAGCAGCCACCCCAAAAAGGGACAGAGCACAGATACGCAGTATTTT	CASSHPKKGQSTDTQYF
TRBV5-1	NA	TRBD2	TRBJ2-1	TGCGCCAGCAGCTTGGTGGCTAGCGGGGGGGCCGACTACAACGAGCAGTTCTTC	CASSLVASGGADYNEQFF
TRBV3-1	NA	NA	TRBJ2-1	TGTGCCAGCAGCCAAGATCGAGGACATCCGACCTACAATGAGCAGTTCTTC	CASSQDRGHPTYNEQFF
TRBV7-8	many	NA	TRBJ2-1	TGTGCCAGCAGCTCCAGGGGGGGGAAGTACAATGAGCAGTTCTTC	CASSSRGGKYNEQFF
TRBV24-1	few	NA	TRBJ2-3	TGTGCCACCAGTGATACGGGACGGTTCGGGCAGTATTTT	CATSDTGRFGQYF
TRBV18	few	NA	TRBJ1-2	TGTGCCAGCTCACCAGACACGTCGAGGGGCTACACCTTC	CASSPDTSRGYTF
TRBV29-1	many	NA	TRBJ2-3	TGCAGCGTGATCACGACAGGTACAGATACGCAGTATTTT	CSVITTGTDTQYF
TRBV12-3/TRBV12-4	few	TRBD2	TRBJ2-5	TGTGCCAGCAGTCCTTTAGCGGGATCCCAAGAGACCCAGTACTTC	CASSPLAGSQETQYF
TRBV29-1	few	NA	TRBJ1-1	TGCAGCGTACACAGAGACACTGAAGCTTTCTTT	CSVHRDTEAFF
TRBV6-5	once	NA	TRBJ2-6	TGTGCCAGCAGCCACCAGCTCTCTGGGGCCAACGTCCTGACTTTC	CASSHQLSGANVLTF
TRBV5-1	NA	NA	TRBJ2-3	TGCGCCAGCAGCCCCACAGGGATTAGCGCAGATACGCAGTATTTT	CASSPTGISADTQYF
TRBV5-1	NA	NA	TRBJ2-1	TGCGCCAGCAGCTTGGACTCGTCAAATGAGCAGTTCTTC	CASSLDSSNEQFF
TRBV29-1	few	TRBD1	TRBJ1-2	TGCAGCGTCGGGACAGGAAGGGGCTACACCTTC	CSVGTGRGYTF
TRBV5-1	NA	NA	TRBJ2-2	TGCGCCAGCAAGTTAGAGGGAGACACCGGGGAGCTGTTTTTT	CASKLEGDTGELFF
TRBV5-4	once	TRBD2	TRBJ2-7	TGTGCCAGCACATGGGGCGGGGGGGGCTACGAGCAGTACTTC	CASTWGGGGYEQYF
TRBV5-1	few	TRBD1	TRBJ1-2	TGCGCCAGCAGCGGCGGACAGGGACACTATGGCTACACCTTC	CASSGGQGHYGYTF
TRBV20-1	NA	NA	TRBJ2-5	TGCAGTGCTGGGGTAGGCGGCGGAAACCAAGAGACCCAGTACTTC	CSAGVGGGNQETQYF
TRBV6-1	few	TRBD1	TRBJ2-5	TGTGCCAGCATGAGGGGGCGGCTTGCAGAGACCCAGTACTTC	CASMRGRLAETQYF